One sample yielded the 31 T cell receptor beta chains listed below, sequenced in a study of T cells in localized non-small cell lung cancer. This table comes from immunoSEQ multiplex PCR, and its TCRdb copy is limited to in-frame clones, with some not included. The sample carries fewer than 2,000 clones, around a sixth recorded once. Sequences were derived from normal lung tissue next to the tumor, sampled before any cancer treatment. These receptors all come from a male donor at least 60 years old with stage III squamous cell lung carcinoma.

In this sample, this clone turned up a few times. This chain uses TRBV6-8 with TRBJ2-3; maybe TRBD2 (5 bases). The CDR3 consists of 16 residues. Germline-derived CDR1 and CDR2 are MNHGY and SAAAGT. Trimming left V 4 bases short and J 0 bases short, with 14 bases between. The chain's CDR3 is CASSSLADPSTDTQYF. The CDR3 DNA follows: TGTGCCAGCAGTTCCCTAGCAGACCCTAGCACAGATACGCAGTATTTT.

V usage is TRBV11-3 and J usage is TRBJ2-4; tentative D call: TRBD1 (6 bases). V lost 3 bases, J lost 3 bases, and 9 bases lay in between. CDR1 and CDR2 from the germline V gene are SGHNT and YENEEA. CDR3 size: 14 residues. The CDR3 is CASSFLGGKNIQYF. The CDR3, as DNA: TGTGCCAGCAGCTTTCTAGGGGGCAAAAACATTCAGTACTTC.

This clone is medium-sized by share. The chain is built from TRBV6-8 and TRBJ1-1; a weak D match, TRBD1 (6 bases). The CDR3 runs 13 residues. Trimming stripped 2 bases from V and 11 bases from J, with 15 bases between. Germline CDR1 is MNHGY and CDR2 is SAAAGT. CDR3 sequence: CASSYGEGGRAFF. In DNA, the CDR3 is TGTGCCAGCAGTTACGGCGAAGGGGGGCGGGCTTTCTTT.

The CDR3 DNA reads as TGTGCCTGGAGAATGGCAGGGGGAGGCAATCAGCCCCAGCATTTT. Translated, it gives CAWRMAGGGNQPQHF. This chain uses TRBV30 with TRBJ1-5; 7 nucleotides line up with TRBD1. V gave up 3 bases and J gave up 2 bases; unmatched junction bases: 7. The CDR3 is made up of 15 amino acids. Germline CDR1 reads GTSNPN; CDR2 reads SVGIG (reference sequence).

The genes are TRBV12-2 and TRBJ2-2; no DNA check was done on the table's D call, TRBD2. TRBV12-2 is a pseudogene segment. This CDR3 is 15 amino acids long. CDR3 sequence: CASRLNLRGAGELFF. As DNA, the CDR3 is TGTGCAAGTCGCCTCAACTTACGGGGGGCCGGGGAGCTGTTTTTT.

This chain links TRBV28 with TRBJ2-1, with D tentatively TRBD2 (7 bases). Trimming shortened V by 7 bases and J by 2 bases, and 15 bases separated the two germline ends. From germline, CDR1 is MDHEN and CDR2 SYDVKM. This CDR3 has 15 residues. In DNA form, the CDR3 reads TGTGCCAGCAAAGAAGAGGGGGGGCCCTACAATGAGCAGTTCTTC. Encoded protein: CASKEEGGPYNEQFF. The variable domain in full, completed from reference TRBV28 and TRBJ2-1, reads DVKVTQSSRYLVKRTGEKVFLECVQDMDHENMFWYRQDPGLGLRLIYFSYDVKMKEKGDIPEGYSVSREKKERFSLILESASTNQTSMYLCASKEEGGPYNEQFFGPGTRLTVL.

The genes are TRBV9 and TRBJ2-1; maybe TRBD2 (7 bases). Per germline, CDR1 SGDLS and CDR2 YYNGEE. There are 18 residues in the CDR3. V dropped 4 bases and J dropped 0 bases, with 20 bases sitting between them. CDR3: CASSSPGGLPSSYNEQFF. CDR3 nucleotides: TGTGCCAGCAGCTCCCCCGGGGGGCTTCCGAGCTCCTACAATGAGCAGTTCTTC.

This chain uses TRBV28 with TRBJ2-7; no clear D. Trimming shortened V by 7 bases and J by 2 bases, and 18 bases separated the two germline ends. The CDR3 length is 15 residues. CDR1 and CDR2 (germline): MDHEN, SYDVKM. CDR3 bases: TGTGCCAGCACCCAAAGCCCAGGCATCGCCTACGAGCAGTACTTC. Amino acids: CASTQSPGIAYEQYF.

In its sample, this clone ranks as medium-sized (0.01 to 0.1%). The rearrangement uses TRBV11-3 and TRBJ1-1; no firm D call. CDR3 size: 15 residues. Germline V gives CDR1 SGHNT, CDR2 YENEEA. V lost 5 bases and J lost 1, with 14 bases in between. CDR3 nucleotide sequence: TGTGCCAGCAGCCCCAGTGGGCGCTCGAACACTGAAGCTTTCTTT. Translation: CASSPSGRSNTEAFF.

By share, this clone ranks as large. For the CDR3, the DNA is TGCAGCGTTGACAGGGGAAGGAACACTGAAGCTTTCTTT. Amino acid sequence: CSVDRGRNTEAFF. The chain is built from TRBV29-1 and TRBJ1-1; tentatively, D is TRBD1 (6 bases). CDR3 size: 13 residues. V lost 3 bases, J lost 1 base, and 9 bases lay in between. Germline CDR1 reads SQVTM; CDR2 reads ANQGSEA.

The chain has TRBV19 and TRBJ2-7; D assignment may be TRBD1 or TRBD2 (6 bases each). Germline V gene lookup returns CDR1 LNHDA and CDR2 SQIVND (reference sequence). Trimming removed 1 base at V and 3 bases at J, with 16 bases between. The CDR3 totals 16 residues. CDR3 in DNA: TGTGCCAGTAGTATAGGATTGGGGGGCTCCGACTACGAGCAGTACTTC. It encodes CASSIGLGGSDYEQYF.

This clone was counted between two and nine times. The rearrangement joins TRBV7-1 to TRBJ1-4, with D maybe TRBD1 (6 bases). TRBV7-1 is an ORF; its function is uncertain. This CDR3 region has 13 residues. The V gene lost 6 bases and the J gene lost 3 bases, with 8 bases spanning the gap. The CDR3 region has the DNA TGTGCCAGCAGAGGGGGAGCTAATGAAAAACTGTTTTTT. Its translation: CASRGGANEKLFF.

This clone was seen only a few times. This chain uses TRBV9 with TRBJ1-2; D ambiguous. The CDR3 has 14 amino acids. The germline V and J ends were trimmed by 7 bases and 8 bases, with 21 bases remaining between them. Germline V gene sequence: CDR1 SGDLS, CDR2 YYNGEE. Written as DNA, the CDR3 is TGTGCCAGCTTCCCTGGGAGGGCATCGGAAGGCTACACCTTC. Amino acids: CASFPGRASEGYTF.

J is TRBJ2-3 and V is TRBV12-5, with TRBD2 identical over 13 bases. V dropped 6 bases and J dropped 5; count of bases not matched to a gene: 2. CDR3 length: 14 residues. CDR1 is LGHNT, CDR2 FRNRAP, per germline. In nucleotides, the CDR3 is TGTGCTAGTGGCAGGACTAGCGGGGGAGATACGCAGTATTTT. It translates to CASGRTSGGDTQYF.

Only a few counts were recorded for this clone. The V and J genes are TRBV11-3 and TRBJ2-3; no clear D gene. The CDR3 contains 16 residues. Trimming cost V 4 bases and J 3 bases, with 17 bases left between them. Looked up from germline, CDR1 is SGHNT and CDR2 is YENEEA. The CDR3 DNA follows: TGTGCCAGCAGCTACTCCGGCGTCTTAGGGACAGATACGCAGTATTTT. It translates to CASSYSGVLGTDTQYF.

The chain combines TRBV9 with TRBJ2-7, with 11 bases fitting TRBD2. The CDR3 runs to 15 residues. Germline assignment: CDR1 SGDLS and CDR2 YYNGEE. J gave up 6 bases and V 3 bases, and 8 bases lay outside the gene matches. The CDR3 is CASSAEGTSGGEQYF. CDR3 nucleotide sequence: TGTGCCAGCAGCGCCGAGGGAACTAGCGGGGGCGAGCAGTACTTC.

The chain combines TRBV5-1 with TRBJ2-7, with 7 nucleotides matching TRBD1. V shed 2 bases and J 4 bases; nucleotides not matched to a gene: 9. The CDR3 has 15 residues. From germline, CDR1 is SGHRS and CDR2 YFSETQ. CDR3 nucleotide sequence: TGCGCCAGCAGCTTTCACGAACAGGGGTTATACGAGCAGTACTTC. Its translation is CASSFHEQGLYEQYF.

This clone was counted between two and nine times. This chain uses TRBV28 with TRBJ1-1; D possibly corresponds to TRBD1 (5 bases). The germline V and J ends were trimmed by 10 bases and 1 base, with 10 bases remaining between them. Germline CDR1 and CDR2: MDHEN and SYDVKM. The CDR3 has 12 amino acids. Here the CDR3 reads CATGGWNTEAFF. In DNA form, the CDR3 reads TGTGCCACTGGGGGGTGGAACACTGAAGCTTTCTTT.

The V gene is TRBV7-1, the J gene TRBJ1-1; D possibly corresponds to TRBD1 (5 bases). TRBV7-1 is flagged as an ORF with uncertain function. Trimming stripped 4 bases from V and 2 bases from J, with 14 bases between. CDR3 length: 15 residues. CDR3 nucleotides: TGTGCCAGCAGCTTAAGACCGACAGCTAACACTGAAGCTTTCTTT. Protein sequence: CASSLRPTANTEAFF.

This clone came up a few times. The chain recombines TRBV9 with TRBJ2-1; D unclear. Germline CDR1 reads SGDLS; CDR2 reads YYNGEE. The V end lost 3 bases, the J end lost 9 bases, and 10 bases lay between the germline ends. This CDR3 has 12 amino acids. The DNA of the CDR3 is TGTGCCAGCAGCGCCAATATGGGTGAGCAGTTCTTC. Translating it yields CASSANMGEQFF.

There are a few counts of this clone. The chain has TRBV11-3 and TRBJ1-3; the D gene is possibly TRBD1 (6 bases). Per germline, CDR1 SGHNT and CDR2 YENEEA. Trimming pared 5 bases from V and 0 bases from J, leaving 14 bases between. The CDR3 sequence is 16 residues long. The CDR3 spells CASSPPGAYSGNTIYF. CDR3 DNA sequence: TGTGCCAGCAGCCCGCCGGGGGCCTACTCTGGAAACACCATATATTTT.

This clone was observed a few times. This sequence joins TRBV19 and TRBJ1-5, with a tentative D call TRBD1 (5 bases). CDR1 is LNHDA, CDR2 SQIVND, per germline (reference sequence). V lost 4 bases to trimming and J lost 3 bases, with 19 bases between them. This CDR3 has 17 residues. CDR3 DNA sequence: TGTGCCAGTAGTACCCTCCTCGGACGACAGTCCAATCAGCCCCAGCATTTT. Translating gives CASSTLLGRQSNQPQHF.

The chain uses TRBV19 and TRBJ1-5; D gene ambiguous. Germline CDR1 reads LNHDA; CDR2 reads SQIVND (reference sequence). V was trimmed by 7 bases and J by 4 bases, leaving 11 bases between them. The CDR3 is 13 residues long. Here the CDR3 DNA reads TGTGCCAGTACTTCCGGGGTTAATCAGCCCCAGCATTTT. Its translation is CASTSGVNQPQHF.

The table lists this clone with a few counts. The V and J genes are TRBV28 and TRBJ2-5; 9 bases agree with TRBD2. Germline assignment: CDR1 MDHEN and CDR2 SYDVKM. There are 15 residues in the CDR3. The junction had 5 bases not matched to a gene; V was cut back by 3 bases and J by 3 bases. The chain's CDR3 is CASSFGGGAKETQYF. The CDR3 nucleotides are TGTGCCAGCAGTTTTGGCGGGGGGGCTAAAGAGACCCAGTACTTC.

The J gene is TRBJ2-7, the V gene TRBV11-3, with 9 bases aligning to TRBD1. With 5 bases clipped from V and 7 bases from J, the junction kept 9 bases outside the gene matches. This CDR3 has 14 residues. Looked up from germline, CDR1 is SGHNT and CDR2 is YENEEA. The CDR3 spells CASSLGTGRYEQYF. The DNA of the CDR3 is TGTGCCAGCAGCCTTGGGACAGGGAGGTATGAGCAGTACTTC.

This clone was counted a few times. This chain joins TRBV9 and TRBJ2-3, with 10 nucleotides matching TRBD1. The ends lost 4 bases at V and 4 bases at J; junction bases unmatched: 6. CDR3 length: 15 amino acids. Germline V CDR1 and CDR2: SGDLS, YYNGEE. CDR3 amino acids: CASSPGDRGSDTQYF. CDR3 sequence (DNA): TGTGCCAGCAGCCCAGGGGACAGGGGTTCAGATACGCAGTATTTT.

By share, this clone counts as medium-sized. The chain combines TRBV11-3 with TRBJ1-6, with 8 bases aligning to TRBD1. V shed 4 bases, J shed 3 bases, and the junction held 2 bases outside the gene matches. CDR1 is SGHNT, CDR2 YENEEA, per germline. CDR3 length equals 15 residues. The CDR3 loop reads CASSSTGGYNSPLHF. CDR3 DNA sequence: TGTGCCAGCAGCTCAACAGGGGGCTATAATTCACCCCTCCACTTT.

There are a few counts of this clone. The chain has TRBV11-3 and TRBJ2-3; 9 positions match TRBD1. CDR1 and CDR2 from the germline V gene are SGHNT and YENEEA. There are 15 residues in the CDR3. The J segment lost 6 bases and the V segment lost 5 bases, leaving 9 bases of the junction unmatched. The CDR3 is CASSPPGQGFDTQYF. The CDR3 DNA sequence: TGTGCCAGCAGCCCGCCGGGACAGGGTTTCGATACGCAGTATTTT.

The chain uses TRBV1 and TRBJ1-5. TRBV1 is deemed a pseudogene. The CDR3 length is 16 residues. The DNA for the CDR3 is TGCGCCAGCAGCCAGGGAGACAGGGAGGGGGATGGGCCCCAGCATTTT. It codes for CASSQGDREGDGPQHF.

In its sample, this clone ranks as medium-sized. The rearrangement joins TRBV11-3 to TRBJ1-5; tentatively, D is TRBD1 (5 bases). The V end lost 5 bases, the J end lost 1 base, and 15 bases lay between the germline ends. Germline V gene sequence: CDR1 SGHNT, CDR2 YENEEA. The CDR3 extends over 16 amino acids. CDR3 amino acids: CASSRVGRASNQPQHF. CDR3 DNA sequence: TGTGCCAGCAGCCGAGTGGGCAGGGCGAGCAATCAGCCCCAGCATTTT.

There are a few counts of this clone. The CDR3 is CASSFRRTGNGYTF. The CDR3 nucleotides are TGTGCCAGCAGCTTTAGGAGGACGGGCAATGGCTACACCTTC. This rearrangement joins TRBV11-3 to TRBJ1-2; D uncertain. The germline V gene encodes CDR1 SGHNT and CDR2 YENEEA. This CDR3 has 14 residues. V lost 3 bases and J lost 6, with 14 bases in between. Supplemented by reference TRBV11-3 and TRBJ1-2, the full variable domain reads EAGVVQSPRYKIIEKKQPVAFWCNPISGHNTLYWYLQNLGQGPELLIRYENEEAVDDSQLPKDRFSAERLKGVDSTLKIQPAELGDSAVYLCASSFRRTGNGYTFGSGTRLTVV.